Listed below are T cell receptor beta chains from one sample, sequenced in a study of blood T cells in healthy people across ages. TCRdb re-derived calls from the 5' RACE reads in MiXCR, one entry per CDR3 protein. The sample lists 1 million or so distinct CDR3 sequences, roughly a quarter occurring once. Separately, the same data were catalogued under a study of T cells of mothers and their children.

Sequencing was done on a sample of blood. The receptors stem from a girl aged 2-10 years in good health. Both conserved end residues are part of each CDR3. A D gene is named only where the DNA matches it firmly. Clone size appears in some rows only: once, few, many, or a class for an expanded clone.

length: 13
J: TRBJ2-5
D: NA
V: TRBV12-3/TRBV12-4
size: NA
DNA: TGTGCCAGCAGTTTAATCCAGTCGGAGACCCAGTACTTC
CDR3: CASSLIQSETQYF

length: 18
J: TRBJ1-2
D: TRBD1
V: TRBV4-1
size: NA
DNA: TGCGCCAGCAGCCAAGAATGGATGATAGGACAGGATGAGGATGGCTACACCTTC
CDR3: CASSQEWMIGQDEDGYTF

length: 15
J: TRBJ1-4
D: TRBD1
V: TRBV4-2
size: few
DNA: TGTGCCAGCAGCCAAGTAGCAGGGGGTAATGAAAAACTGTTTTTT
CDR3: CASSQVAGGNEKLFF

length: 15
J: TRBJ2-3
D: TRBD2
V: TRBV4-2
size: NA
DNA: TGTGCCAGCAGCCAGAGCCCAGGACTAGCGGATACGCAGTATTTT
CDR3: CASSQSPGLADTQYF

length: 16
J: TRBJ2-7
D: TRBD2
V: TRBV4-1
size: NA
DNA: TGCGCCAGCAGCCAGTTCGGACTAGCGGGATATTACGAGCAGTACTTC
CDR3: CASSQFGLAGYYEQYF

length: 13
J: TRBJ1-2
D: NA
V: TRBV12-3/TRBV12-4
size: NA
DNA: TGTGCCAGCAGTTTCCGGGAACCTTATGGCTACACCTTC
CDR3: CASSFREPYGYTF

length: 15
J: TRBJ2-1
D: NA
V: TRBV3-1
size: NA
DNA: TGTGCCAGCAGCCAAGATCCTGGCATCAACAATGAGCAGTTCTTC
CDR3: CASSQDPGINNEQFF

length: 14
J: TRBJ2-7
D: NA
V: TRBV11-2
size: few
DNA: TGTGCCAGCAGCTTTGGGGGGGCCTACCACGAGCAGTACTTC
CDR3: CASSFGGAYHEQYF

length: 13
J: TRBJ2-7
D: TRBD1
V: TRBV29-1
size: NA
DNA: TGCAGCGCCAAGGGGGCAGCTTCCTACGAGCAGTACTTC
CDR3: CSAKGAASYEQYF

length: 15
J: TRBJ1-1
D: NA
V: TRBV7-9
size: few
DNA: TGTGCCAGCAGCTCCTCGGGGACGATGGGGACTGAAGCTTTCTTT
CDR3: CASSSSGTMGTEAFF

length: 15
J: TRBJ2-3
D: TRBD2
V: TRBV10-2
size: few
DNA: TGCGCCACCGGGGACGCTAGCGGGGGCACAGATACGCAGTATTTT
CDR3: CATGDASGGTDTQYF

length: 15
J: TRBJ2-1
D: NA
V: TRBV5-1
size: NA
DNA: TGCGCCAGCAGCGCAGACACCGTCCTGCGGAATGAGCAGTTCTTC
CDR3: CASSADTVLRNEQFF

length: 12
J: TRBJ2-1
D: NA
V: TRBV7-9
size: many
DNA: TGTGCCAGCAGCTTTAACCCCAATGAGCAGTTCTTC
CDR3: CASSFNPNEQFF

length: 11
J: TRBJ2-7
D: NA
V: TRBV28
size: few
DNA: TGTGCCAGCAGTTTAGTCGACAAGCAGTACTTC
CDR3: CASSLVDKQYF

length: 14
J: TRBJ2-4
D: TRBD1
V: TRBV6-2/TRBV6-3
size: few
DNA: TGTGCCAGCAGTTACTCAGGGACAGGGGATTTGTTGTACTTC
CDR3: CASSYSGTGDLLYF

length: 16
J: TRBJ2-3
D: TRBD2
V: TRBV10-3
size: NA
DNA: TGTGCCATCAGTGAGGGTAGCGGGCGACCCACAGATACGCAGTATTTT
CDR3: CAISEGSGRPTDTQYF

length: 17
J: TRBJ2-1
D: TRBD2
V: TRBV5-1
size: NA
DNA: TGCGCCAGCAGCTTGGTACCTAGCGGGGGACCTGACAATGAGCAGTTCTTC
CDR3: CASSLVPSGGPDNEQFF

length: 13
J: TRBJ2-1
D: NA
V: TRBV7-3
size: few
DNA: TGTGCCAGCAGCTTGCACCGTTACAATGAGCAGTTCTTC
CDR3: CASSLHRYNEQFF

length: 14
J: TRBJ2-1
D: NA
V: TRBV7-9
size: NA
DNA: TGTGCCAGCAGCGATGGGAACAAATCAGGGGAGCAGTTCTTC
CDR3: CASSDGNKSGEQFF

length: 16
J: TRBJ2-1
D: TRBD2
V: TRBV6-2/TRBV6-3
size: NA
DNA: TGTGCCAGCAGTTACGCGGCGGGGGGCACCTACAATGAGCAGTTCTTC
CDR3: CASSYAAGGTYNEQFF

length: 17
J: TRBJ2-1
D: TRBD2
V: TRBV29-1
size: NA
DNA: TGCAGCGTTGGGAGGCTAGCGGAACCTGCTGGGGACAATGAGCAGTTCTTC
CDR3: CSVGRLAEPAGDNEQFF

length: 13
J: TRBJ1-1
D: NA
V: TRBV7-3
size: many
DNA: TGTGCCAGCAGCTTAACAGGGTCCACTGAAGCTTTCTTT
CDR3: CASSLTGSTEAFF

length: 14
J: TRBJ2-5
D: TRBD1
V: TRBV7-2
size: few
DNA: TGTGCCAGCAGCTCATGGACAGGGAAAGAGACCCAGTACTTC
CDR3: CASSSWTGKETQYF

length: 12
J: TRBJ2-1
D: TRBD2
V: TRBV2
size: NA
DNA: TGTGCCAGCACGGGGGGATCGAATGAGCAGTTCTTC
CDR3: CASTGGSNEQFF

length: 15
J: TRBJ2-3
D: NA
V: TRBV24-1
size: few
DNA: TGTGCCACCAGTGAAAGCCGGGGTAGCACAGATACGCAGTATTTT
CDR3: CATSESRGSTDTQYF

length: 13
J: TRBJ1-2
D: NA
V: TRBV14
size: NA
DNA: TGTGCCAGCAGCCAAGGAGAAGAATTAGGCTACACCTTC
CDR3: CASSQGEELGYTF

length: 15
J: TRBJ1-1
D: TRBD1
V: TRBV7-9
size: NA
DNA: TGTGCCAGCAGCTTACAACCCGGGACAGGGAGTAAAGCTTTCTTT
CDR3: CASSLQPGTGSKAFF

length: 15
J: TRBJ1-2
D: NA
V: TRBV9
size: NA
DNA: TGTGCCAGCAGCCCTCGACGGGTGGAGGGTTTTGGCTACACCTTC
CDR3: CASSPRRVEGFGYTF

length: 13
J: TRBJ2-1
D: TRBD2
V: TRBV29-1
size: many
DNA: TGCAGCGGGGATAGCGGGGGGATGAATGAGCAGTTCTTC
CDR3: CSGDSGGMNEQFF

length: 14
J: TRBJ2-1
D: NA
V: TRBV28
size: few
DNA: TGTGCCAGCAGTTTCAGGACTGGACGGCGTGAGCAGTTCTTC
CDR3: CASSFRTGRREQFF

length: 13
J: TRBJ1-2
D: NA
V: TRBV12-3/TRBV12-4
size: NA
DNA: TGTGCCTGCAAGGAACGGAATTATTATGGCTACACCTTC
CDR3: CACKERNYYGYTF

length: 12
J: TRBJ1-1
D: NA
V: TRBV2
size: few
DNA: TGTGCCAGCAGTTCTCGGGTGCTTGAAGCTTTCTTT
CDR3: CASSSRVLEAFF

length: 14
J: TRBJ2-7
D: TRBD1
V: TRBV29-1
size: NA
DNA: TGCAGCGTTGATGAGGGGGACAGGGGCATCGAGCAGTACTTC
CDR3: CSVDEGDRGIEQYF

length: 14
J: TRBJ1-1
D: TRBD1
V: TRBV29-1
size: NA
DNA: TGCAGCGCAATTCCGGGACAGGGGAGGACTGAAGCTTTCTTT
CDR3: CSAIPGQGRTEAFF

length: 14
J: TRBJ2-3
D: TRBD2
V: TRBV19
size: NA
DNA: TGTGCCAGTAGTATCCAGCGGGGGGGCAATACGCAGTATTTT
CDR3: CASSIQRGGNTQYF

length: 13
J: TRBJ1-1
D: TRBD1
V: TRBV7-9
size: NA
DNA: TGTGCCAGCAGCTCAACAGGGGGTCTTGAAGCTTTCTTT
CDR3: CASSSTGGLEAFF

length: 14
J: TRBJ2-7
D: NA
V: TRBV7-8
size: NA
DNA: TGTGCCAGCAGCCCCCGGGGCAGCATCTACGAGCAGTACTTC
CDR3: CASSPRGSIYEQYF

length: 15
J: TRBJ2-5
D: TRBD2
V: TRBV5-1
size: NA
DNA: TGCGCCAGCAGCTTCCCTGGACTAGCAATCGAGACCCAGTACTTC
CDR3: CASSFPGLAIETQYF

length: 16
J: TRBJ2-7
D: NA
V: TRBV7-9
size: few
DNA: TGTGCCAGCAGCCTAGCCTCCGGACAGAGACCCTACGAGCAGTACTTC
CDR3: CASSLASGQRPYEQYF

length: 17
J: TRBJ1-4
D: NA
V: TRBV19
size: few
DNA: TGTGCCAGTAGTATAGTCCACTTGACAGGCTCTAATGAAAAACTGTTTTTT
CDR3: CASSIVHLTGSNEKLFF

length: 17
J: TRBJ2-7
D: TRBD2
V: TRBV4-3
size: NA
DNA: TGCGCCAGCAGCCAAGATCGGGGAGCGGGGGCTACCTACGAGCAGTACTTC
CDR3: CASSQDRGAGATYEQYF

length: 12
J: TRBJ1-2
D: NA
V: TRBV12-3/TRBV12-4
size: NA
DNA: TGTGCCAGCAGTATCCGACAAAGTGGCTACACCTTC
CDR3: CASSIRQSGYTF

length: 11
J: TRBJ2-7
D: NA
V: TRBV6-6
size: many
DNA: TGTGCCAGCAGTTACAGGGACGAGCAGTACTTC
CDR3: CASSYRDEQYF